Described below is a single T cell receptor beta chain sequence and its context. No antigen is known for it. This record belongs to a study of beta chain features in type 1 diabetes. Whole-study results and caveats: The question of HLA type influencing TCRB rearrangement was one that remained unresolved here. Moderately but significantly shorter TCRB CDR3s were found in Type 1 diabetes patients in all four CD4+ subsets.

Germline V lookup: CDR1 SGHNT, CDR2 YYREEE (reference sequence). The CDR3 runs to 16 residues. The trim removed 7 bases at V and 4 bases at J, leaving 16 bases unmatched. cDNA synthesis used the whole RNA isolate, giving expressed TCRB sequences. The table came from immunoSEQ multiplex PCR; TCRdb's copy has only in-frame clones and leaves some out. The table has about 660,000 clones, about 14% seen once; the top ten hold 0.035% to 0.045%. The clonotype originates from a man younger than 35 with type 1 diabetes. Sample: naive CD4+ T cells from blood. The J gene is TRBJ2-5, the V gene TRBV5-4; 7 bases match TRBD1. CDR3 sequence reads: CASLYGGTGVPETQYF. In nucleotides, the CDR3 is TGTGCCAGCCTTTACGGCGGTACAGGGGTGCCAGAGACCCAGTACTTC.